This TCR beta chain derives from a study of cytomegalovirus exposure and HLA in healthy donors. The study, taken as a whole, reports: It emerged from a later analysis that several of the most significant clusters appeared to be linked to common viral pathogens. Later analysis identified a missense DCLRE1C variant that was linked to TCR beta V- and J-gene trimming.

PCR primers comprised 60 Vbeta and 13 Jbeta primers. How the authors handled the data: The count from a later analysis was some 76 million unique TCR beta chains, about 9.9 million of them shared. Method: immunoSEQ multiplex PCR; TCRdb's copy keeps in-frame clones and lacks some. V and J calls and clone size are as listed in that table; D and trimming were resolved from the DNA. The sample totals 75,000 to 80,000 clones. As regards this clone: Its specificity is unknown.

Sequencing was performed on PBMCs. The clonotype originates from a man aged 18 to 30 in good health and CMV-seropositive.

DNA of the CDR3: TGTGCCAGCAGCTTGACAGGGGGCAATCAGCCCCAGCATTTT. Translation gives CASSLTGGNQPQHF. The V and J genes are TRBV11-2 and TRBJ1-5; 8 bases match TRBD1. Per the germline V gene, CDR1 is SGHAT and CDR2 is FQNNGV. This CDR3 has 14 amino acids. V trimming: 3 bases; J trimming: 2 bases; junction bases outside the gene matches: 0.